The T cell receptor (beta chain) under discussion was sequenced for a study of blood T cell repertoires in COVID-19. About the research overall: There were acute and convalescent COVID-19 samples, and they came from the United States, Italy and Spain.

Donors were grouped by their self-reported clinical history. The recovered donors of Cohort 3 showed two negative PCRs, clearance, or symptom resolution. The CDR3 has 14 amino acids. Per germline, CDR1 MNHEY and CDR2 SVGAGI. After removal of 6 bases from V and 8 bases from J, the junction contained 8 bases not matched to a gene. As processed by the authors: Estimation of nucleated cell counts was performed using reference gene primer amplification. Profiled with immunoSEQ multiplex PCR; TCRdb holds only in-frame clones, not every one. V, J and clone size derive from that table, while D and trimming were established from the DNA sequence. The sample includes over 250,000 clones, about nine tenths of them seen just once.

This clonotype was sampled from a man between 60 and 70 years old who had recovered from COVID-19. Source material: PBMCs or T cells enriched from blood (not recorded which). The chain links TRBV6-5 to TRBJ2-2, with 8 bases that match TRBD1. Here the CDR3 DNA reads TGTGCCAGCAGACCGGACAGGGTTTTGGGGGAGCTGTTTTTT. Translated, it gives CASRPDRVLGELFF.